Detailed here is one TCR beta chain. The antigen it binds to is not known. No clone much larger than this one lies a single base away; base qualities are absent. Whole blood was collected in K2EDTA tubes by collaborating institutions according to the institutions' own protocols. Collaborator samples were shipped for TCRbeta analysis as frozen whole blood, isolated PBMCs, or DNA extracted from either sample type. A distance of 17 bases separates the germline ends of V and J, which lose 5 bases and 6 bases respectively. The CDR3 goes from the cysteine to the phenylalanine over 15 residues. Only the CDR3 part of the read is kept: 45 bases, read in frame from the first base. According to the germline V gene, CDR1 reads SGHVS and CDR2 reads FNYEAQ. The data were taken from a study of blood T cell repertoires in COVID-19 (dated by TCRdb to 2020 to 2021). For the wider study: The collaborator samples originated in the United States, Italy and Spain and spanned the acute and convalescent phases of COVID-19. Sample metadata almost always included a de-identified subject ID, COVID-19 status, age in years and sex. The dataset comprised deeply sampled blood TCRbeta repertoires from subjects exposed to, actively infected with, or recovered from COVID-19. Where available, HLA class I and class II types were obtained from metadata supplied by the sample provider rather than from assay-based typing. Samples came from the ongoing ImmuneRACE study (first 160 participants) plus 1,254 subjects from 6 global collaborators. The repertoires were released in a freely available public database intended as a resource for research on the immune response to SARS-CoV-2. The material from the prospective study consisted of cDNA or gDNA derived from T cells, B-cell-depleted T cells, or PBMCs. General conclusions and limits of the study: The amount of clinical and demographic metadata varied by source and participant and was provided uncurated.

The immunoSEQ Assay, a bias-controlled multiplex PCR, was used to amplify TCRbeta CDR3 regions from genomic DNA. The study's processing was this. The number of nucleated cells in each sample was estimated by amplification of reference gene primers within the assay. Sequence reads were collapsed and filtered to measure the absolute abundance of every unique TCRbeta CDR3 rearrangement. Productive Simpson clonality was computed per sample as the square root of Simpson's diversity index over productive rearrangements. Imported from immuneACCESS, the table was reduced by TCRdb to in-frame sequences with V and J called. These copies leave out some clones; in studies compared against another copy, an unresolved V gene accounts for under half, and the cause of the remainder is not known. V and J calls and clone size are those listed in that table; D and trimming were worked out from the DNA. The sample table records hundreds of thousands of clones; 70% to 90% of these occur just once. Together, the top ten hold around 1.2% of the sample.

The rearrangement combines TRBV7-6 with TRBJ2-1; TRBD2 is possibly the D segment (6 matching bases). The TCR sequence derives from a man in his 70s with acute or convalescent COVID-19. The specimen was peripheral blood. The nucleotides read TGTGCCAGCAGCCCCCGGGACTCTTGGCCCAATGAGCAGTTCTTC. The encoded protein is CASSPRDSWPNEQFF.